This entry concerns a single TCR beta chain. The data were obtained in a study of blood T cell repertoires in COVID-19. As processed by the authors: Reference gene primers were amplified, and this amplification served to estimate nucleated cell counts. Profiled with immunoSEQ multiplex PCR; TCRdb holds only in-frame clones, not every one. V, J and clone size were drawn from that table, and D and trimming were deduced from the DNA. The table has roughly 250,000 clones, 87% seen once. This CDR3 spans 13 amino acids. Trimming took 6 bases from V and 6 from J, leaving 15 bases between them. Germline CDR1 reads LNHDA; CDR2 reads SQIVND (reference sequence).

The receptor comes from a man aged 55-75 years who had recovered from COVID-19. The chain links TRBV19 to TRBJ2-7, with a weak D call TRBD1 (5 bases). Sequenced input: peripheral blood. CDR3 sequence reads: CASRSQGRSEQYF. DNA of the CDR3: TGTGCCAGTAGATCTCAGGGCAGGAGCGAGCAGTACTTC.